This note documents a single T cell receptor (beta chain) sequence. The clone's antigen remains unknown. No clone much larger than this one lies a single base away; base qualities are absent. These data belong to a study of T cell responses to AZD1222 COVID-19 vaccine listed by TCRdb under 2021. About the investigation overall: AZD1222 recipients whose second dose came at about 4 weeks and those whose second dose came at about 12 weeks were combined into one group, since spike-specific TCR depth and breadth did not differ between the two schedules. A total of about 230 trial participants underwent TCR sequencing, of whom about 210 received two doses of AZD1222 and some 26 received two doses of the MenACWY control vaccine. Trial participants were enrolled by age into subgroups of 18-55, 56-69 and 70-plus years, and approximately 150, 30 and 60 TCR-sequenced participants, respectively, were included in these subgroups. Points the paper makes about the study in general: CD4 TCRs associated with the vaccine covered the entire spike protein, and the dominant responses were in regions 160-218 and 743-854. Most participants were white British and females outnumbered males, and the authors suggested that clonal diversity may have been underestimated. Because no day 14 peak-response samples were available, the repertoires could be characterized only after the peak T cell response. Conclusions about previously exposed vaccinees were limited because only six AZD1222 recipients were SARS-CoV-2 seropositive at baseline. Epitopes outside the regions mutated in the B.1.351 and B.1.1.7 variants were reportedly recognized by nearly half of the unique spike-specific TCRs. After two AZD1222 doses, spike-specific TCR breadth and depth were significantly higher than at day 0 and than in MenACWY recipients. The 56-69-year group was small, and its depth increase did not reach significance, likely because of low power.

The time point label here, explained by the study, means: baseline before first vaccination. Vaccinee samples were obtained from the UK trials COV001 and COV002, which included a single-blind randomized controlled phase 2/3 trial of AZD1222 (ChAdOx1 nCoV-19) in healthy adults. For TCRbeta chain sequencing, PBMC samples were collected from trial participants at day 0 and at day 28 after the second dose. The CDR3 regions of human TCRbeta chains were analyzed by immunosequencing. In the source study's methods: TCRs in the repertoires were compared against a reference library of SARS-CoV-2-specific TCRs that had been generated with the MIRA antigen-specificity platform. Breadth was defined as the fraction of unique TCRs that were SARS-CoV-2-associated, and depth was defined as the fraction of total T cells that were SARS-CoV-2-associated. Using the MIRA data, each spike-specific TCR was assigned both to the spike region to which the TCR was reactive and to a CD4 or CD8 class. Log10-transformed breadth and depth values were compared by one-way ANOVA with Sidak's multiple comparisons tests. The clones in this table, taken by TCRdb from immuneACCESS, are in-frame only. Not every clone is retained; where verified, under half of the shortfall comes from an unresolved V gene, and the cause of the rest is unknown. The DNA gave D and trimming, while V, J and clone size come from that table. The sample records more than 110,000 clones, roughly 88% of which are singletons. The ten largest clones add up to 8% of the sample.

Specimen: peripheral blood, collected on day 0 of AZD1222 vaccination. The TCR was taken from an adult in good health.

The CDR3 region: CASSQEVAGGADTQYF. The sequenced DNA: TGCGCCAGCAGCCAAGAAGTTGCGGGAGGGGCAGATACGCAGTATTTT. This chain is built from TRBV4-1 and TRBJ2-3, with 9 middle bases fitting TRBD2. The CDR3 measures 16 amino acids from cysteine to phenylalanine. The sequence is cut down to CDR3 DNA, 48 bases in frame from base 1. CDR1 MGHRA and CDR2 YSYEKL were looked up in the germline V gene. At the junction V is shortened by 0 bases and J by 4 bases; bases outside the gene matches: 5.